The 12 T cell receptor beta chains listed next were all sequenced from one sample in a study of cytomegalovirus exposure and HLA in healthy donors. TCRdb keeps only in-frame clones here, not all; method: immunoSEQ multiplex PCR. There are a few hundred thousand clones in the sample; roughly 87% occur only once, and 0.9% to 1% lies in the top ten. The sample taken for sequencing was PBMCs. These receptors all stem from a man between 25 and 39 years old in good health and CMV-seronegative.

The chain employs TRBV11-3 and TRBJ2-3; D is undetermined. Deletions cut 5 bases from V and 1 base from J, with 13 bases between. CDR1 and CDR2 from the germline V gene are SGHNT and YENEEA. There are 15 residues in the CDR3. The CDR3 bases are TGTGCCAGCAGCCCTTCCCCGACTGGCACAGATACGCAGTATTTT. Its translation is CASSPSPTGTDTQYF. Full variable domain (rest looked up from reference TRBV11-3 and TRBJ2-3): EAGVVQSPRYKIIEKKQPVAFWCNPISGHNTLYWYLQNLGQGPELLIRYENEEAVDDSQLPKDRFSAERLKGVDSTLKIQPAELGDSAVYLCASSPSPTGTDTQYFGPGTRLTVL.

The chain combines TRBV5-1 with TRBJ1-6, with TRBD1 matching 7 bases. From germline, CDR1 is SGHRS and CDR2 YFSETQ. V trimming: 4 bases; J trimming: 6 bases; junction bases outside the gene matches: 10. This CDR3 spans 16 amino acids. The CDR3 protein is CASSATTGTVNSPLHF. The CDR3 nucleotides read TGCGCCAGCAGCGCAACGACCGGGACAGTTAATTCACCCCTCCACTTT.

V usage is TRBV27 and J usage is TRBJ2-7, with 8 positions matching TRBD1. Germline CDR1 MNHEY, CDR2 SMNVEV (reference sequence). The V segment lost 0 bases and the J segment 5 bases; nucleotides outside the gene matches: 6. The CDR3 runs to 15 residues. CDR3 loop: CASSLSWTGLHEQYF. For the CDR3, the DNA is TGTGCCAGCAGTTTATCCTGGACAGGGTTACACGAGCAGTACTTC.

CDR3: CASSQGDSWYNTDTQYF. CDR3 coding DNA: TGTGCCAGCAGCCAAGGGGACTCCTGGTACAACACAGATACGCAGTATTTT. V usage is TRBV7-8 and J usage is TRBJ2-3; tentatively, D is TRBD2 (6 bases). Germline V gene sequence: CDR1 SGHVS, CDR2 FQNEAQ. V was clipped by 5 bases and J by 2 bases, with 20 bases between them. This CDR3 is built from 17 residues. The whole variable domain, filled in from reference TRBV7-8 and TRBJ2-3, reads GAGVSQSPRYKVAKRGQDVALRCDPISGHVSLFWYQQALGQGPEFLTYFQNEAQLDKSGLPSDRFFAERPEGSVSTLKIQRTQQEDSAVYLCASSQGDSWYNTDTQYFGPGTRLTVL.

The chain employs TRBV5-1 and TRBJ2-3; 9 nucleotides align to TRBD1. V lost 2 bases to trimming and J lost 6 bases; unmatched junction nucleotides: 7. Germline V gene data show CDR1 as SGHRS and CDR2 as YFSETQ. This CDR3 is 15 amino acids long. This chain's CDR3 is CASSLQGARSDTQYF. CDR3 DNA sequence: TGCGCCAGCAGCTTACAGGGGGCGCGATCCGATACGCAGTATTTT.

The rearrangement uses TRBV5-1 and TRBJ1-4; weak D call: TRBD1 (6 bases). CDR3 size: 17 residues. Trimming cost V 0 bases and J 2 bases, with 14 bases left between them. From germline, CDR1 is SGHRS and CDR2 YFSETQ. DNA for the CDR3: TGCGCCAGCAGCTTGGACCAGGGGTTCCAGACTAATGAAAAACTGTTTTTT. Residues: CASSLDQGFQTNEKLFF.

V usage is TRBV5-6 and J usage is TRBJ2-1; D remains unclear. This CDR3 spans 14 amino acids. Trimming stripped 0 bases from V and 5 bases from J, with 9 bases between. Germline CDR1 reads SGHDT; CDR2 reads YYEEEE. This CDR3 reads CASSLASVDNEQFF. DNA of the CDR3: TGTGCCAGCAGCTTGGCTTCCGTCGACAATGAGCAGTTCTTC.

V usage is TRBV4-1 and J usage is TRBJ2-1, with TRBD2 matching over 8 bases. The CDR3 runs to 14 residues. Germline V gene sequence: CDR1 MGHRA, CDR2 YSYEKL. V lost 6 bases, J lost 0 bases, and 1 base stayed unmatched. DNA for the CDR3: TGCGCCAGCAGTGGGACTAGCTCCTACAATGAGCAGTTCTTC. This gives the protein CASSGTSSYNEQFF.

This chain joins TRBV30 and TRBJ2-1; TRBD2 matches 8 bases. Per the germline V gene, CDR1 is GTSNPN and CDR2 is SVGIG (reference sequence). With 5 bases clipped from V and 15 bases from J, the junction kept 12 bases outside the gene matches. This CDR3 has 12 amino acids. This CDR3 reads CAWHLDAGGRFF. CDR3 nucleotide sequence: TGTGCCTGGCACCTCGACGCGGGGGGACGGTTCTTC.

The chain couples TRBV7-8 to TRBJ2-7, with 8 bases matching TRBD1. J gave up 0 bases and V 2 bases, and 9 bases lay outside the gene matches. Germline CDR1 reads SGHVS; CDR2 reads FQNEAQ. The CDR3 contains 17 residues. This CDR3 is CASSLLAGGDSSYEQYF. In DNA, the CDR3 is TGTGCCAGCAGCTTATTGGCAGGGGGCGATTCCTCCTACGAGCAGTACTTC. Combining the CDR3 with reference TRBV7-8 and TRBJ2-7 gives the whole variable domain GAGVSQSPRYKVAKRGQDVALRCDPISGHVSLFWYQQALGQGPEFLTYFQNEAQLDKSGLPSDRFFAERPEGSVSTLKIQRTQQEDSAVYLCASSLLAGGDSSYEQYFGPGTRLTVT.

V is TRBV18 and J is TRBJ2-7; TRBD2 is a possible D gene (5 bases). From germline, CDR1 is KGHSH and CDR2 LQKENI. V was shortened by 3 bases and J by 6 bases, with 12 bases between the two germline ends. This CDR3 region has 13 residues. For the CDR3, the DNA is TGTGCCAGCTCACCGACTACATTCTCCGAGCAGTACTTC. It codes for CASSPTTFSEQYF.

V and J are TRBV5-4 and TRBJ2-7, with D uncertain. V was cut by 2 bases and J by 1 base, with 4 bases left in between. CDR1 and CDR2 from the germline V gene are SGHNT and YYREEE (reference sequence). The CDR3 spans 12 residues. In nucleotides, the CDR3 is TGTGCCAGCAGCTTCAATTCCTACGAGCAGTACTTC. The encoded protein is CASSFNSYEQYF.